This TCR beta chain was recovered during a study of T-cell reconstitution after alpha-beta-depleted transplantation in children. This clonotype was counted between two and nine times. Unique molecular identifiers tagged the TCRbeta library. TCRdb reprocessed the PCR reads with MiXCR, giving one entry per CDR3 protein. The repertoire holds around 450,000 distinct CDR3 sequences, with 15% to 20% as singletons. Germline values: CDR1 LGHDT, CDR2 YNNKEL (reference sequence). This CDR3 spans 16 amino acids. V was clipped by 1 base and J by 2 bases; unmatched bases: 5. The chain couples TRBV3-1 to TRBJ2-3; TRBD2 matches at 8 bases. The sample in question was PBMCs, mostly from graft donor cells, obtained 360 days after TCRalphabeta/CD19-depleted stem cell transplant. This receptor was taken from a boy under two years old who had a stem cell transplant for Wiskott-Aldrich syndrome, so the T cells may come from the graft donor. The CDR3 reads CASSQVTGRVTDTQYF. CDR3 nucleotide sequence: TGTGCCAGCAGCCAAGTCACCGGGAGGGTCACAGATACGCAGTATTTT.